This T cell receptor (beta chain) was observed in a study of CD8 T cells in ankylosing spondylitis. Findings and limits, study-wide: Ankylosing spondylitis blood seemed to carry a telltale TCR beta motif made of eight highly homologous variants.

The CDR3 spans 15 residues. Germline CDR1 is LNHDA and CDR2 is SQIVND (reference sequence). The V gene lost 9 bases and the J gene lost 1 base, with 17 bases spanning the gap. Quantitative molecular-barcoded 5'-RACE generated the TCR beta libraries. One entry per CDR3 protein, called by TCRdb with MiXCR from the 5' RACE reads. The sample lists about 540,000 distinct CDR3 sequences, roughly 13% occurring once. This clonotype occurred a few times. Its antigen is undetermined. Sequenced sample: blood, either unsorted or a sorted T cell fraction (not recorded which). This receptor was identified in a male donor with ankylosing spondylitis. The chain is built from TRBV19 and TRBJ2-3; no reliable D call. This CDR3 reads CASSQMTLGTDTQYF. The CDR3 DNA reads TGTGCCAGCAGCCAGATGACACTTGGCACAGATACGCAGTATTTT.